The source of this TCR beta chain is a study of T cell responses to AZD1222 COVID-19 vaccine. Study information: Second-dose intervals of approximately 4 or approximately 12 weeks were pooled.

Repertoires were generated with immunoSEQ multiplex PCR, while TCRdb's copy carries only in-frame clones and drops some. Found here are 85,000 to 100,000 clones, approximately 86% of them singletons; the top ten hold 5% to 7.5%. This CDR3 has 14 amino acids. V gave up 7 bases and J gave up 3 bases; unmatched junction bases: 6. Germline CDR1 GTSNPN, CDR2 SVGIG (reference sequence). This clone was seen once. Antigen specificity is unknown. Points from the study as a whole: Repertoires were collected only later (after the peak T cell response had occurred). Just six or seven AZD1222 recipients tested seropositive at baseline.

The sequencing here drew on peripheral blood, taken on day 0 of AZD1222 vaccination. The TCR originated in an adult in good health. V usage is TRBV30 and J usage is TRBJ1-6; 7 nucleotides agree with TRBD1. Here the CDR3 DNA reads TGTGCCTCGTCGGGACAGAGCTATAATTCACCCCTCCACTTT. Translated: CASSGQSYNSPLHF.